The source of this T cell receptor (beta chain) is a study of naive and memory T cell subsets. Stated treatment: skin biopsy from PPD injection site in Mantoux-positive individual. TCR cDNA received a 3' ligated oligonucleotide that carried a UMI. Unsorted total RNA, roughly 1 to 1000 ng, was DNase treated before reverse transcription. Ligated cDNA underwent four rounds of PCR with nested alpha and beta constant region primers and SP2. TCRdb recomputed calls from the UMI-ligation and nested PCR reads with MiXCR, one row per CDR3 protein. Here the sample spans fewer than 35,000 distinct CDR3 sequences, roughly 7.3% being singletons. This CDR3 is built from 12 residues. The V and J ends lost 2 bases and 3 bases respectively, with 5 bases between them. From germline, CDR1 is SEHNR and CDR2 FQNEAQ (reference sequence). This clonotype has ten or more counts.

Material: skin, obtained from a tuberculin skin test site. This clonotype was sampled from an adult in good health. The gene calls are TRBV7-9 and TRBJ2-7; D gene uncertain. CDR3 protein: CASSLSSYEQYF. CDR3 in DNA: TGTGCCAGCAGCTTATCTAGCTACGAGCAGTACTTC.